This entry lists 8 T cell receptor beta chains sequenced from one sample in a study of T cells in Graves' hyperthyroidism and ophthalmopathy. Amplified regions were TCR beta CDR3 sequences from RNA transcripts. First-round RT-PCR of the TCR CDR3 relied on the HTBI primer set. TCRdb called the multiplex PCR reads again in MiXCR, with one record for every CDR3 protein. The sample has under 300,000 distinct CDR3 sequences, over 12% seen once. Specimen: blood. These receptors were obtained from a woman aged 50 to 65 with Graves' hyperthyroidism that later progressed to Graves' ophthalmopathy.

The chain employs TRBV7-8 and TRBJ2-7; TRBD2 agrees at 10 bases. CDR3 size: 13 residues. Germline loops: CDR1 SGHVS, CDR2 FQNEAQ. Losses at the gene ends were 5 bases for V and 6 bases for J; bases not matched to a gene: 4. CDR3 in DNA: TGTGCCAGCAGCCAGCGGGAGGGCCTCGAGCAGTACTTC. Its protein is CASSQREGLEQYF.

This clonotype was seen a few times. CDR3 loop: CSASEPAGSWGLFF. DNA for the CDR3: TGCAGTGCTAGTGAACCGGCAGGATCGTGGGGACTGTTTTTT. The genes are TRBV20-1 and TRBJ2-2; D gene unclear. From germline, CDR1 is DFQATT and CDR2 SNEGSKA (reference sequence). The ends were cut back, 3 bases at V and 14 bases at J, with 22 bases in the middle. This CDR3 has 14 amino acids.

This clonotype was seen many times. The CDR3 region has the DNA TGTGCCAGCTCATCGCGGGGGAGGCCTTCTGGAAACACCATATATTTT. Amino acids: CASSSRGRPSGNTIYF. J is TRBJ1-3 and V is TRBV18, with D perhaps matching TRBD1 (5 bases). The germline V gene encodes CDR1 KGHSH and CDR2 LQKENI. This CDR3 contains 16 residues. V lost 5 bases and J 1 base, leaving 15 bases between the germline ends.

This clonotype was recorded many times. V and J are TRBV5-1 and TRBJ2-3, with D possibly being TRBD1 (5 bases). Between the trimmed V and J ends, which lost 4 bases and 2 bases, there was a span of 14 bases. From germline, CDR1 is SGHRS and CDR2 YFSETQ. The CDR3 extends over 15 amino acids. CDR3 loop: CASSPLGQITDTQYF. For the CDR3, the DNA is TGCGCCAGCAGCCCCCTGGGGCAGATCACAGATACGCAGTATTTT.

This clonotype was observed many times. V and J are TRBV15 and TRBJ2-7, with 7 bases that match TRBD1. The CDR3 length is 16 residues. Trimming removed 0 bases from V and 4 bases from J; junction bases left unmatched: 9. Germline V gene lookup returns CDR1 LNHNV and CDR2 YYDKDF (reference sequence). The CDR3 nucleotides are TGTGCCACCAGCAGAGATCGAGACAGGGAACGTTACGAGCAGTACTTC. Translating it yields CATSRDRDRERYEQYF.

This clonotype occurred a few times. The rearrangement uses TRBV28 and TRBJ2-3; D tentatively reads TRBD1 or TRBD2 (5 bases each). The germline gives CDR1 MDHEN, CDR2 SYDVKM. V dropped 6 bases and J dropped 5 bases, with 18 bases sitting between them. The CDR3 has 15 residues. The CDR3 coding sequence is TGTGCCAGCAGCCCCATGGAGGAGAGGGGAGATACGCAGTATTTT. It is translated as CASSPMEERGDTQYF.

The CDR3 sequence is CASAGTGVKLEQYF. CDR3 DNA: TGTGCCAGCGCTGGGACAGGGGTCAAGTTGGAGCAGTACTTC. This chain connects TRBV6-1 to TRBJ2-7; 10 nucleotides agree with TRBD1. The CDR3 has 14 residues. V was pared by 8 bases and J by 7 bases, with 11 bases of the junction left unmatched. Germline CDR1 and CDR2: MNHNS and SASEGT.

V and J are TRBV5-1 and TRBJ2-1; tentative D call: TRBD1 (6 bases). Germline values: CDR1 SGHRS, CDR2 YFSETQ. Trimming shortened V by 4 bases and J by 9 bases, and 17 bases separated the two germline ends. The CDR3 extends over 14 amino acids. CDR3 DNA: TGCGCCAGCAGCCCCCGGGACATTCGAGGTGAGCAGTTCTTC. It translates to CASSPRDIRGEQFF.